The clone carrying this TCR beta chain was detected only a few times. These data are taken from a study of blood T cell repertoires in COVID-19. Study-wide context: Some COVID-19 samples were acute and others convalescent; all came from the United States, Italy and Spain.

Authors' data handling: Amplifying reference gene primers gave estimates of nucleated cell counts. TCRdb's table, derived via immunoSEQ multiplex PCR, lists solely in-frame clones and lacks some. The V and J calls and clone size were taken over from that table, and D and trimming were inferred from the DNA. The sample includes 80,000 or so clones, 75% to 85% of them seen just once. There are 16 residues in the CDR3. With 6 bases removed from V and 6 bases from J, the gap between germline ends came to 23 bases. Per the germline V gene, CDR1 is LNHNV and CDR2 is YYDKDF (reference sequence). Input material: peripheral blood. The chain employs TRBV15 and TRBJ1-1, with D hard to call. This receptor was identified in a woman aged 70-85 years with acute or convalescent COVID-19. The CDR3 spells CATRDSGNLLFPEAFF. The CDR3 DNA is TGTGCCACCAGAGATTCCGGGAACCTCTTATTCCCTGAAGCTTTCTTT. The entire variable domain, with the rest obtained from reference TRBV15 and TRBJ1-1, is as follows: DAMVIQNPRYQVTQFGKPVTLSCSQTLNHNVMYWYQQKSSQAPKLLFHYYDKDFNNEADTPDNFQSRRPNTSFCFLDIRSPGLGDTAMYLCATRDSGNLLFPEAFFGQGTRLTVV.